The source of this TCR beta chain is a study of blood T cell repertoires in COVID-19. Study summary: PBMCs, B-cell-depleted T cells, or T cells were the source of the cDNA or gDNA that made up the material.

Generated by immunoSEQ multiplex PCR, the TCRdb table keeps only in-frame clones and is missing some. The sample has about 110,000 clones, under 85% seen once. The source material was peripheral blood. This clonotype was sampled from a woman aged 60-75 years with acute or convalescent COVID-19.

CDR3 loop: CASSHQGQETQYF. The CDR3 bases are TGCGCCAGCAGTCACCAGGGCCAAGAGACCCAGTACTTC. The chain joins TRBV23-1 to TRBJ2-5; possibly TRBD1 for D (5 bases). TRBV23-1 is an ORF, with its function uncertain. The CDR3 runs 13 residues. V was shortened by 3 bases and J by 1 base, with 6 bases between the two germline ends.